A single sample gave rise to the 27 T cell receptor beta chains below, sequenced in a study of blood T cell repertoires in COVID-19. Sequenced by immunoSEQ multiplex PCR; TCRdb stores in-frame clones only, minus some. The sample lists around 310,000 clones; around nine tenths were seen once. The sample consisted of PBMCs or T cells enriched from blood (not recorded which). Receptor source: a woman under 40 who had recovered from COVID-19.

The rearrangement links TRBV5-4 to TRBJ2-1, with TRBD1 matching over 7 bases. Germline values: CDR1 SGHNT, CDR2 YYREEE (reference sequence). The CDR3 extends over 14 amino acids. Germline trimming cut 4 bases from V and 6 bases from J; bases unmatched to any gene: 7. CDR3 residues: CASSALDRANEQFF. The CDR3 DNA follows: TGTGCCAGCAGCGCCCTCGACAGGGCCAATGAGCAGTTCTTC.

The V gene is TRBV9, the J gene TRBJ1-2; 10 nucleotides agree with TRBD1. With 3 bases clipped from V and 7 bases from J, the junction kept 15 bases outside the gene matches. Looked up from germline, CDR1 is SGDLS and CDR2 is YYNGEE. CDR3 length equals 17 residues. The CDR3 protein is CASSARQGALNSGGYTF. As DNA, the CDR3 is TGTGCCAGCAGCGCCAGACAGGGGGCGCTTAATTCGGGTGGCTACACCTTC.

The count of this clone is one. The V gene is TRBV10-3, the J gene TRBJ1-5, with a possible D match to TRBD1 (6 bases). Germline values: CDR1 ENHRY, CDR2 SYGVKD. The CDR3 extends over 14 amino acids. V shed 6 bases and J shed 3 bases, with 12 bases lying between them. In nucleotides, the CDR3 is TGTGCCATCAGACCGGACAGCTTCAATCAGCCCCAGCATTTT. This codes for CAIRPDSFNQPQHF.

The chain recombines TRBV28 with TRBJ1-2, with 11 bases that match TRBD1. The length of the CDR3 is 16 residues. V dropped 4 bases and J dropped 8; count of bases not matched to a gene: 12. Germline V gene lookup returns CDR1 MDHEN and CDR2 SYDVKM. This CDR3 reads CASSYPGQGGGGGYTF. CDR3 in DNA: TGTGCCAGCAGTTACCCGGGACAGGGGGGGGGCGGCGGCTACACCTTC.

This clone was observed a handful of times. V and J are TRBV24-1 and TRBJ1-1, with D perhaps matching TRBD1 (5 bases). Germline CDR1 and CDR2: KGHDR and SFDVKD. The CDR3 covers 13 residues. The V and J ends lost 5 bases and 3 bases respectively, with 9 bases between them. The DNA for the CDR3 is TGTGCCACCAGTGTAGACAGTTACACTGAAGCTTTCTTT. Protein: CATSVDSYTEAFF.

V and J are TRBV5-4 and TRBJ1-2; 8 bases match TRBD1. There are 15 residues in the CDR3. Germline values: CDR1 SGHNT, CDR2 YYREEE (reference sequence). Losses at the gene ends were 4 bases for V and 6 bases for J; bases not matched to a gene: 11. In DNA form, the CDR3 reads TGTGCCAGCAGCACGGACAGGGACAGAGATGATGGCTACACCTTC. Its protein product is CASSTDRDRDDGYTF.

This clone occurred once. The CDR3 sequence is CASSPGGLRMFEQYF. As DNA, the CDR3 is TGTGCCAGCAGCCCAGGGGGCCTTAGGATGTTCGAGCAGTACTTC. V is TRBV5-5 and J is TRBJ2-7; TRBD1 matches at 8 bases. Germline CDR1 is SGHKS and CDR2 is YYEKEE (reference sequence). This CDR3 has 15 residues. Losses at the gene ends were 4 bases for V and 6 bases for J; bases not matched to a gene: 12.

This sequence joins TRBV5-1 and TRBJ1-1; TRBD1 matches 7 bases. In germline, CDR1 is SGHRS, CDR2 YFSETQ. Trimming at V came to 0 bases and at J to 11 bases, leaving 13 bases not matched to a gene. The CDR3 contains 15 residues. CDR3 in amino acids: CASSLVRGGWFSAFF. Here the CDR3 DNA reads TGCGCCAGCAGCTTGGTAAGAGGGGGCTGGTTTTCCGCTTTCTTT. The full variable domain, in which reference TRBV5-1 and TRBJ1-1 provide the parts outside the CDR3, is KAGVTQTPRYLIKTRGQQVTLSCSPISGHRSVSWYQQTPGQGLQFLFEYFSETQRNKGNFPGRFSGRQFSNSRSEMNVSTLELGDSALYLCASSLVRGGWFSAFFGQGTRLTVV.

The chain carries TRBV6-1 and TRBJ1-1, with D maybe TRBD1 (5 bases). V lost 2 bases and J lost 9, with 13 bases in between. Germline assignment: CDR1 MNHNS and CDR2 SASEGT. The CDR3 totals 13 residues. CDR3 nucleotides: TGTGCCAGCAGTGAAACGGGGGAACGACAAGCTTTCTTT. This sequence encodes CASSETGERQAFF.

This clone has a single count. V is TRBV10-3 and J is TRBJ2-7; 9 nucleotides match TRBD1. This CDR3 contains 15 residues. The J segment lost 3 bases and the V segment lost 4 bases, leaving 7 bases of the junction unmatched. The germline gives CDR1 ENHRY, CDR2 SYGVKD. The CDR3 is CAISGGQGTHYEQYF. In DNA form, the CDR3 reads TGTGCCATCAGTGGGGGACAGGGTACCCACTACGAGCAGTACTTC.

The rearrangement uses TRBV5-6 and TRBJ2-1; D perhaps matches TRBD1 (6 bases). The CDR3 spans 14 residues. Germline-derived CDR1 and CDR2 are SGHDT and YYEEEE. The ends were cut back, 4 bases at V and 6 bases at J, with 14 bases in the middle. CDR3 region: CASSPPRGFNEQFF. The DNA of the CDR3 is TGTGCCAGCAGCCCCCCCAGGGGCTTCAATGAGCAGTTCTTC.

The CDR3 DNA reads as TGTGCCACCAGCAGATATACTAGCGGGAGTTTTGATGAGCAGTTCTTC. This codes for CATSRYTSGSFDEQFF. The rearrangement links TRBV15 to TRBJ2-1, with 11 bases lining up with TRBD2. This CDR3 has 16 amino acids. Germline assignment: CDR1 LNHNV and CDR2 YYDKDF (reference sequence). J was trimmed by 8 bases and V by 2 bases; bases with no gene match: 8.

Only one count was recorded for this clone. J is TRBJ2-7 and V is TRBV6-6; TRBD1 matches at 9 bases. CDR3 length: 16 residues. Germline-derived CDR1 and CDR2 are MNHNY and SVGAGI (reference sequence). Trimming cost V 6 bases and J 5 bases; bases outside gene matches: 14. CDR3 coding DNA: TGTGCCAGCAGAACCGGGACAGGGATAAATCTGGACGAGCAGTACTTC. Translated, it gives CASRTGTGINLDEQYF.

The chain links TRBV25-1 to TRBJ2-3, with TRBD1 identical over 7 bases. Germline CDR1 reads MGHDK; CDR2 reads SYGVNS. The CDR3 consists of 15 residues. V shed 4 bases and J 6 bases; nucleotides not matched to a gene: 10. CDR3 coding DNA: TGTGCCAGCAGTGGACTGGGGACAGCCGAGGATACGCAGTATTTT. It specifies CASSGLGTAEDTQYF. The full variable domain, its missing parts supplied by reference TRBV25-1 and TRBJ2-3, is EADIYQTPRYLVIGTGKKITLECSQTMGHDKMYWYQQDPGMELHLIHYSYGVNSTEKGDLSSESTVSRIRTEHFPLTLESARPSHTSQYLCASSGLGTAEDTQYFGPGTRLTVL.

This clone was found a few times. The V gene is TRBV6-2 or TRBV6-3, the J gene TRBJ2-2; 12 nucleotides match TRBD2. J was trimmed by 4 bases and V by 5 bases; bases with no gene match: 8. CDR3 length: 17 amino acids. CDR1 MNHEY and CDR2 SVGEGT come from the germline V gene. This CDR3 is CASSTLTSGSFTGELFF. The DNA of the CDR3 is TGTGCCAGCAGTACCCTGACTAGCGGGAGTTTCACCGGGGAGCTGTTTTTT.

This sequence joins TRBV6-5 and TRBJ1-3, with D maybe TRBD1 (6 bases). The CDR3 length is 15 residues. V was trimmed by 10 bases and J by 0 bases, leaving 16 bases between them. CDR1 and CDR2 (germline): MNHEY, SVGAGI. The CDR3 DNA sequence: TGTGCCACCGACGACAGGACTCACTCTGGAAACACCATATATTTT. The encoded protein is CATDDRTHSGNTIYF.

The rearrangement joins TRBV6-5 to TRBJ2-7; a possible D gene is TRBD2 (5 bases). Germline values: CDR1 MNHEY, CDR2 SVGAGI. The CDR3 is 14 residues long. Deletions cut 6 bases from V and 5 bases from J, with 17 bases between. CDR3 DNA: TGTGCCAGCAGGGGATGGCGGGCCGCCGACGAGCAGTACTTC. This codes for CASRGWRAADEQYF.

The V gene is TRBV9, the J gene TRBJ1-3; D is unclear. Deletions cut 0 bases from V and 3 bases from J, with 13 bases between. Germline V gene sequence: CDR1 SGDLS, CDR2 YYNGEE. The CDR3 is 16 amino acids. CDR3 DNA sequence: TGTGCCAGCAGCGTAGAGAGGGTGGGAGTTGGAAACACCATATATTTT. Translation gives CASSVERVGVGNTIYF.

This clone was seen a handful of times. The genes are TRBV27 and TRBJ1-6; weak D call: TRBD1 (5 bases). The CDR3 loop spans 18 amino acids. V was shortened by 3 bases and J by 6 bases, with 21 bases between the two germline ends. Looked up from germline, CDR1 is MNHEY and CDR2 is SMNVEV (reference sequence). CDR3 amino acids: CASSFFPPTTELNSPLHF. CDR3 coding DNA: TGTGCCAGCAGTTTCTTTCCCCCGACGACAGAACTTAATTCACCCCTCCACTTT.

This clone was seen a single time. This chain links TRBV27 with TRBJ1-5; perhaps TRBD1 as D (5 bases). Deletions cut 6 bases from V and 5 bases from J, with 17 bases between. The CDR3 is 15 residues long. CDR1 and CDR2 (germline): MNHEY, SMNVEV (reference sequence). The CDR3 nucleotides read TGTGCCAGCAGACTATTAGGGGCGGCGGATCAGCCCCAGCATTTT. It specifies CASRLLGAADQPQHF.

The rearrangement joins TRBV4-2 to TRBJ1-5; the D gene is possibly TRBD1 (6 bases). Germline V gene sequence: CDR1 LGHNA, CDR2 YNFKEQ. CDR3 length: 15 residues. Trimming stripped 0 bases from V and 6 bases from J, with 12 bases between. The CDR3: CASSQEVGAGQPQHF. The DNA of the CDR3 is TGTGCCAGCAGCCAAGAGGTGGGGGCCGGTCAGCCCCAGCATTTT.

The chain uses TRBV6-5 and TRBJ2-2, with 7 bases aligning to TRBD2. The CDR3 sequence is 15 residues long. Germline trimming cut 7 bases from V and 9 bases from J; bases unmatched to any gene: 14. Germline V gives CDR1 MNHEY, CDR2 SVGAGI. The CDR3 nucleotides read TGTGCCAGCACGGCGGGAGTGGGTATAGCCCGGGAGCTGTTTTTT. The encoded protein is CASTAGVGIARELFF.

On this clone: One end of the junction varies from germline; a read error may be responsible. This chain joins TRBV7-7 and TRBJ2-7; TRBD1 agrees at 12 bases. Germline V gene lookup returns CDR1 SSHAT and CDR2 FNYEAQ (reference sequence). The CDR3 is 15 amino acids. The CDR3 region is CASSLGDRGLYEQYF. CDR3 bases: TGTGCTAGCAGCTTAGGGGACAGGGGGCTCTACGAGCAGTACTTC.

V is TRBV9 and J is TRBJ1-4, with D perhaps TRBD1 (5 bases). V was trimmed by 3 bases and J by 5 bases, leaving 20 bases between them. Per the germline V gene, CDR1 is SGDLS and CDR2 is YYNGEE. This CDR3 contains 17 residues. In nucleotides, the CDR3 is TGTGCCAGCAGCGAGAGCCATGGAGGGACCAGGAATGAAAAACTGTTTTTT. It specifies CASSESHGGTRNEKLFF.

The rearrangement links TRBV28 to TRBJ2-7; D is undetermined. Germline CDR1 reads MDHEN; CDR2 reads SYDVKM. V shed 2 bases and J shed 1 base, with 9 bases lying between them. This CDR3 has 14 residues. The CDR3 DNA reads TGTGCCAGCAGTTTAGAAGGAGAATCCTACGAGCAGTACTTC. Amino acid sequence: CASSLEGESYEQYF.

The J gene is TRBJ1-2, the V gene TRBV10-1; unclear D gene. Germline lookup yields CDR1 WNHNN and CDR2 SYGVQD (reference sequence). Trimming took off 4 bases at V and 6 bases at J, with 9 bases between the two ends. The CDR3 runs 12 residues. The CDR3 nucleotides are TGCGCCAGCAGTGGTTCGCGGGATGGCTACACCTTC. Translation: CASSGSRDGYTF.

The chain uses TRBV5-4 and TRBJ2-2; D might be TRBD2 (6 bases). V lost 1 base and J lost 0, with 16 bases in between. The CDR3 length is 18 residues. The germline V gene has CDR1 SGHNT and CDR2 YYREEE (reference sequence). CDR3 sequence: CASSLPPGGGTNTGELFF. The CDR3 DNA is TGTGCCAGCAGCTTGCCCCCCGGCGGCGGGACGAACACCGGGGAGCTGTTTTTT.